A single sample gave rise to the 7 T cell receptor beta chains below, sequenced in a study of T cell responses to AZD1222 COVID-19 vaccine. Only in-frame clones appear in the TCRdb table, and some are missing; sequencing was by immunoSEQ multiplex PCR. The sample gives 150,000 to 200,000 clones, around 90% of which show up once; about 4% is in the top ten. The material was peripheral blood, obtained 28 days after the second dose of the MenACWY control vaccine. These receptor sequences come from an adult who received the MenACWY meningococcal vaccine as a control.

V usage is TRBV7-8 and J usage is TRBJ1-3; the match to TRBD1 covers 9 bases. There are 14 residues in the CDR3. After removal of 3 bases from V and 16 bases from J, the junction contained 13 bases not matched to a gene. The germline gives CDR1 SGHVS, CDR2 FQNEAQ. The CDR3 bases are TGTGCCAGCAGCTTGGGACGCTCCGGGACAGGGCCGTATTTT. Translated: CASSLGRSGTGPYF. The whole variable domain, filled in from reference TRBV7-8 and TRBJ1-3, reads GAGVSQSPRYKVAKRGQDVALRCDPISGHVSLFWYQQALGQGPEFLTYFQNEAQLDKSGLPSDRFFAERPEGSVSTLKIQRTQQEDSAVYLCASSLGRSGTGPYFGEGSWLTVV.

The V and J genes are TRBV9 and TRBJ1-3; D unresolved. CDR1 and CDR2 from the germline V gene are SGDLS and YYNGEE. The CDR3 runs 14 residues. Trimming pared 2 bases from V and 4 bases from J, leaving 10 bases between. The CDR3: CASSVRQEGNTIYF. The CDR3 DNA sequence: TGTGCCAGCAGCGTTAGACAAGAAGGAAACACCATATATTTT.

The V call is TRBV7-9, the J call TRBJ1-5; D gene ambiguous. The germline CDR1 and CDR2 sequences are SEHNR and FQNEAQ (reference sequence). There are 15 residues in the CDR3. V lost 4 bases, J lost 0 bases, and 10 bases lay in between. CDR3 amino acids: CASSSLEYSNQPQHF. CDR3 DNA sequence: TGTGCCAGCAGCTCCCTGGAGTATAGCAATCAGCCCCAGCATTTT. The full variable domain, in which reference TRBV7-9 and TRBJ1-5 provide the parts outside the CDR3, is DTGVSQNPRHKITKRGQNVTFRCDPISEHNRLYWYRQTLGQGPEFLTYFQNEAQLEKSRLLSDRFSAERPKGSFSTLEIQRTEQGDSAMYLCASSSLEYSNQPQHFGDGTRLSIL.

The rearrangement links TRBV2 to TRBJ1-1; perhaps TRBD1 as D (5 bases). Germline V gene lookup returns CDR1 SNHLY and CDR2 FYNNEI. V was pared by 6 bases and J by 1 base, with 15 bases between. The CDR3 sequence is 15 residues long. The CDR3 spells CASRPQGGRNTEAFF. In nucleotides, the CDR3 is TGTGCCAGCAGGCCTCAGGGAGGTCGGAACACTGAAGCTTTCTTT.

The chain employs TRBV10-1 and TRBJ2-7; 9 nucleotides align to TRBD1. V shed 0 bases, J shed 2 bases, and the junction held 14 bases outside the gene matches. CDR3 size: 19 residues. Germline CDR1 reads WNHNN; CDR2 reads SYGVQD (reference sequence). The CDR3: CASSESWDRELNCAYEQYF. DNA for the CDR3: TGCGCCAGCAGTGAGTCGTGGGACAGGGAATTGAACTGCGCCTACGAGCAGTACTTC.

The V call is TRBV28, the J call TRBJ1-5; D is uncertain. The germline V and J ends were trimmed by 2 bases and 4 bases, with 3 bases remaining between them. CDR3 size: 12 residues. Germline lookup yields CDR1 MDHEN and CDR2 SYDVKM. CDR3 nucleotide sequence: TGTGCCAGCAGTTTAGGTAATCAGCCCCAGCATTTT. Its translation is CASSLGNQPQHF.

The chain uses TRBV27 and TRBJ1-1; D unclear. The germline V gene encodes CDR1 MNHEY and CDR2 SMNVEV (reference sequence). The V end was cut by 7 bases, the J end by 6 bases, with 12 bases between. The CDR3 contains 12 residues. CDR3: CASKTGGSEAFF. The DNA for the CDR3 is TGTGCCAGCAAAACGGGTGGGTCTGAAGCTTTCTTT.